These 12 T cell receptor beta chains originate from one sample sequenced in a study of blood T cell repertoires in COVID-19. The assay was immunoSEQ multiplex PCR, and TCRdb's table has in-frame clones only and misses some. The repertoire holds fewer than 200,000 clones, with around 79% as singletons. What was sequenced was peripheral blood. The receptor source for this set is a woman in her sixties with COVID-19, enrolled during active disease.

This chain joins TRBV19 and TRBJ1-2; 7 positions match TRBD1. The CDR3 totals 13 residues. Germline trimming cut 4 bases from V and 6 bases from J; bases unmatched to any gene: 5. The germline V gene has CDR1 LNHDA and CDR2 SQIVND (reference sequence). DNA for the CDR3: TGTGCCAGTAGTACCACCAGGGGGAATGGCTACACCTTC. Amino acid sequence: CASSTTRGNGYTF.

The CDR3 sequence: CASTPGLANNEQFF. CDR3 nucleotide sequence: TGCGCCAGCACCCCGGGACTAGCGAACAATGAGCAGTTCTTC. The rearrangement uses TRBV5-1 and TRBJ2-1; TRBD2 aligns across 10 bases. With V trimmed by 6 bases and J by 5 bases, 5 bases remained unmatched. Germline CDR1 SGHRS, CDR2 YFSETQ. The CDR3 is made up of 14 amino acids.

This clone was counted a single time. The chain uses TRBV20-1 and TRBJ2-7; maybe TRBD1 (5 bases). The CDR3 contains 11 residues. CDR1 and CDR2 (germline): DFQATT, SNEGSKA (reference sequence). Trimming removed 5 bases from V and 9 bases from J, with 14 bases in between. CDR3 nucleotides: TGCAGTGCTGAACTCGACAGAGGGCAGTACTTC. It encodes CSAELDRGQYF.

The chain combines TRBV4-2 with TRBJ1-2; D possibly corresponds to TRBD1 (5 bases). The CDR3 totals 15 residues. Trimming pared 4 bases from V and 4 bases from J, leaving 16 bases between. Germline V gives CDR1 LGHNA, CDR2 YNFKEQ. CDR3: CASSPEQERVYGYTF. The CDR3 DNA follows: TGTGCCAGCAGCCCCGAACAGGAAAGGGTCTATGGCTACACCTTC.

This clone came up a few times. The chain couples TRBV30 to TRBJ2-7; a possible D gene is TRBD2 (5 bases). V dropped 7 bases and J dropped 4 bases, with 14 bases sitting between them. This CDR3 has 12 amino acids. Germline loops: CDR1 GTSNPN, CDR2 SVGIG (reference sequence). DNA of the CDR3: TGTGCCTTCGGCGGGCCCTCGTACGAGCAGTACTTC. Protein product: CAFGGPSYEQYF.

This CDR3 is CASSQRLGLDNEQFF. The CDR3 DNA reads TGTGCCAGCAGCCAGAGATTGGGACTGGACAATGAGCAGTTCTTC. V and J are TRBV11-2 and TRBJ2-1; D possibly corresponds to TRBD2 (6 bases). Germline V lookup: CDR1 SGHAT, CDR2 FQNNGV. Trimming removed 5 bases from V and 5 bases from J, with 16 bases in between. The CDR3 sequence is 15 residues long.

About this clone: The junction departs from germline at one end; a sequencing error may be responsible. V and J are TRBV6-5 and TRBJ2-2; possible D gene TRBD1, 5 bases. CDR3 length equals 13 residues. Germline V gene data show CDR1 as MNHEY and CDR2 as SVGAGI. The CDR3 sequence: CATSPQGAGELFF. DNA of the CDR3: TGTGCCACCAGTCCCCAGGGCGCCGGGGAGCTGTTTTTT.

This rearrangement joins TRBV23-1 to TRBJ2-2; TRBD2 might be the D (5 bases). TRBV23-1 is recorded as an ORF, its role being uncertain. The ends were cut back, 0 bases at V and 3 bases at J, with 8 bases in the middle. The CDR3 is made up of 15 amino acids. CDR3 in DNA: TGCGCCAGCAGTCAATCGTCCGGGGACACCGGGGAGCTGTTTTTT. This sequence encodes CASSQSSGDTGELFF.

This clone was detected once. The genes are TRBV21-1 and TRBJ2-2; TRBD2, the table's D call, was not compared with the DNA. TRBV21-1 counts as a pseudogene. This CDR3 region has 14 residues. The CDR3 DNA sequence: TGTGCCAGCAGCTTGACCGGGTACACCGGGGAGCTGTTTTTT. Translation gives CASSLTGYTGELFF.

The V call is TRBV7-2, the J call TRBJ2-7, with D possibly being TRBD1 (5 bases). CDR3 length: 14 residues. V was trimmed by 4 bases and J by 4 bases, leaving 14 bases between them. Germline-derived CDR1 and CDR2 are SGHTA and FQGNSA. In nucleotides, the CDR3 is TGTGCCAGCAGCTCCGGACCAGCAGGGTACGAGCAGTACTTC. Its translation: CASSSGPAGYEQYF.

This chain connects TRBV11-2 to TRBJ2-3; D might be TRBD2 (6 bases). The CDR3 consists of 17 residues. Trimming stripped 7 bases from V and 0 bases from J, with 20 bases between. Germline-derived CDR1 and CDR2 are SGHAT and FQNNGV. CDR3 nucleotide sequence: TGTGCCAGCATTCTCACCGGCGGGGCGAAGAGCACAGATACGCAGTATTTT. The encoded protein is CASILTGGAKSTDTQYF.

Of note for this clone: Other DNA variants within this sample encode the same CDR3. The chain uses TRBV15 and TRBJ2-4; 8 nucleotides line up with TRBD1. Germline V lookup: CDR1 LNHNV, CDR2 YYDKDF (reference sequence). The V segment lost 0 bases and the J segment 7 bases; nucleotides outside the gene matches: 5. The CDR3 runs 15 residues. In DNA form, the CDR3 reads TGTGCCACCAGCAGAGATCAGGGGGCCGAGAACATTCAGTACTTC. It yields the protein CATSRDQGAENIQYF.